This T cell receptor (beta chain) was observed in a study of cytomegalovirus exposure and HLA in healthy donors. The PCR ran on 60 Vbeta and 13 Jbeta primers. Sequenced by immunoSEQ multiplex PCR; TCRdb stores in-frame clones only, minus some. Found here are roughly 100,000 clones, approximately 84% of them singletons; the top ten hold roughly 5%. Each of the donors was a healthy bone marrow donor. When sampled, the donors appeared nominally healthy, though they likely had unrecorded immune exposures. Regarding the study as a whole: In a later analysis, compared with equally common non-associated chains, HLA-associated beta chains were more expanded. Associated with cytomegalovirus, according to the listing, were 150 to 200 TCR beta chains.

Notes on this clone: Antigen unknown.

Germline CDR1 reads SGHNT; CDR2 reads YYREEE (reference sequence). This CDR3 contains 14 residues. V was trimmed by 4 bases and J by 9 bases, leaving 17 bases between them. Sample: PBMCs. The chain is built from TRBV5-4 and TRBJ2-1; tentative D call: TRBD2 (6 bases). The receptor comes from a male donor in good health and CMV-seronegative. The CDR3 here is CASSPELASLEQFF. CDR3 coding DNA: TGTGCCAGCAGCCCGGAACTAGCCAGCCTTGAGCAGTTCTTC.